This T cell receptor beta chain was observed in a study of Graves' ophthalmopathy and Graves' hyperthyroidism (dated by TCRdb to the late 2010s). Background on the whole study: Peripheral blood was collected at initial diagnosis, prior to any treatment. For training and testing, the 95 to 100 patients in the discovery cohort were randomly divided in a 7:3 ratio. In total, some 140 blood samples were TCR-sequenced: 40 to 45 ophthalmopathy, around 75 hyperthyroidism and approximately 17 hyperthyroidism-to-ophthalmopathy patients. The independent validation cohort included about 20 hyperthyroidism patients plus 17 patients who later progressed from hyperthyroidism to ophthalmopathy. In about six hyperthyroidism patients, the T-cell repertoire of thyroid tissue was compared with the T-cell repertoire of blood. To explore V-J signatures that separate ophthalmopathy from hyperthyroidism, a discovery set of about a hundred patients was enrolled, consisting of 43 with ophthalmopathy and approximately 57 with stable hyperthyroidism. To tell Graves' ophthalmopathy apart from Graves' hyperthyroidism, and to predict which patients would progress to ophthalmopathy, the study relied on TCR beta repertoire signatures. After sampling, hyperthyroidism patients received methimazole starting at 30 mg daily, and ophthalmopathy patients received high-dose intravenous methylprednisolone. Summary of the overall study and its limitations: In cross-validation, the 13-signature model distinguished ophthalmopathy from stable hyperthyroidism with 85% to 90% sensitivity and around 81% specificity, and in the test set the corresponding values were around 78% and 73%. Most of the expanded thyroid clonotypes with a frequency above 0.001 were also detected in blood, and it was suggested that the thyroid immune response may be reflected by blood repertoires. In validation, the model predicted ophthalmopathy progression with less than 71% sensitivity and roughly 72% specificity; more than ten predicted patients were CT-confirmed with GO in a median of roughly 6.8 months. No statistical method was used to set the sample size in advance, and the investigators knew which group each participant was assigned to.

TCR beta CDR3 regions were amplified from RNA transcripts for repertoire sequencing. The first round was an RT-PCR using HTBI primers with the Qiagen OneStep RT-PCR kit, and this first round was followed by a second-round multiplex PCR, then size selection and purification. The libraries underwent paired-end sequencing with 100 bp reads on an Illumina HiSeq2000. The authors' analysis ran thus. SOAPnuke was used to process the reads, removing any read that contained adapters or uncalled bases, had a mean Phred below 15, or lacked an exact match to the constant primer or identifier. High-quality paired reads were merged with COPE v1.2.5. Clonotypes were defined as unique nucleotide sequences and were aligned to IMGT TRB V, D and J references using MiTCR v1.1. Only V-J combinations with frequency above 0.0001 were analysed, covering approximately 99% of repertoires. For each V-J combination, a TCR clonal expansion and chaos score was defined as the ratio of F50 clonal expansion to chaos observed in the TCRdist matrix. Welch's t-statistics and random forest were used to reduce features to approximately 13 V-J combinations, which were fed into a naive Bayes classifier. Thyroid-blood repertoire similarity was quantified with the Morisita-Horn index. TCRdb trimmed the raw reads at Q25, called clones with MiXCR and kept productive beta chains. Each CDR3 protein appears once, grouped with its most common genes and DNA. These V and J calls rely on TCRdb rather than the paper's analysis. The sample table records about 220,000 distinct CDR3 sequences; 20% to 25% of these occur just once. The ten largest account for approximately 40% of the sample.

This clonotype appeared many times. Its specific antigen is unknown. There are no base qualities to consult, and no much larger clone falls within one base. The ophthalmopathy patients had moderately to severely active disease, with a Clinical Activity Score of 3 or higher, a NOSPECS grade of 4 or higher, and a disease duration of less than 3 months. Patients with other autoimmune diseases, uncontrolled infections, pregnancy or lactation were excluded from the study. Clinical symptoms, serum thyroxine, TRAb, thyroid ultrasound and orbital computed tomography were used for diagnosis. Using Ficoll-Paque density gradient centrifugation, PBMCs were isolated from about 9.2 ml of fresh peripheral blood. Total RNA was extracted with Trizol reagent and quality-checked on an Agilent 2100 Bioanalyzer. Trimming takes 0 bases from V and 0 bases from J, and the germline ends sit 0 bases apart. From the cysteine through the phenylalanine, the CDR3 covers 13 amino acids. This entry keeps only the CDR3 DNA: 39 bases, framed from base 1. CDR1 and CDR2 were assigned from the germline V gene (reference sequence) as LNHNV and YYDKDF.

This clonotype originated in a woman aged 50 to 60 with Graves' ophthalmopathy. Donor details come from another sample of the same person, matched by shared clones. The material sequenced was peripheral blood. The chain is assembled from TRBV15 and TRBJ2-4; no D segment can be confidently identified. The CDR3 here reads CATSREAKNIQYF. The DNA sequence is TGTGCCACCAGCAGAGAAGCCAAAAACATTCAGTACTTC.